This T cell receptor beta chain comes out of a study of blood T cell repertoires in COVID-19. Study in general: The United States, Italy and Spain were the sources of the acute and convalescent COVID-19 samples. T cells, B-cell-depleted T cells, or PBMCs provided the cDNA or gDNA that served as material.

Using immunoSEQ multiplex PCR, the repertoire was profiled, and TCRdb retains in-frame clones only, with some absent. Of more than 60,000 clones listed, 85% were seen once; the top ten hold approximately 16%. The germline V gene encodes CDR1 SNHLY and CDR2 FYNNEI. The CDR3 length is 16 residues. The V end lost 4 bases, the J end lost 8 bases, and 20 bases lay between the germline ends. The clonotype was recovered from a human donor in a cohort sampled during active COVID-19. This chain joins TRBV2 and TRBJ1-4; maybe TRBD1 (6 bases). Sequencing used peripheral blood. The CDR3 DNA is TGTGCCAGCAGTGCATTTGGGACAACCCGAGAGGAAAAACTGTTTTTT. Protein: CASSAFGTTREEKLFF.